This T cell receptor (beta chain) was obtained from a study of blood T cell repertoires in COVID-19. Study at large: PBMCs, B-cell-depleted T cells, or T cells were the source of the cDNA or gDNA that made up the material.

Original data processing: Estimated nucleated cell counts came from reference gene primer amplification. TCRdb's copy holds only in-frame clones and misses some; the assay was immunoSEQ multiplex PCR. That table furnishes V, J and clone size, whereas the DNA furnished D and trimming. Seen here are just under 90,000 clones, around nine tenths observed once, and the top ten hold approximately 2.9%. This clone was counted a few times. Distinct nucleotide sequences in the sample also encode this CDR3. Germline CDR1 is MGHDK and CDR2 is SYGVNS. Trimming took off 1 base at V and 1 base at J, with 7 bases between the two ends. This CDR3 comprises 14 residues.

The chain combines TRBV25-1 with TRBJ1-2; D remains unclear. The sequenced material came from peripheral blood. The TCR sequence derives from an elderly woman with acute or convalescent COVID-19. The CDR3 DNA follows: TGTGCCAGCAGTGAATCCGGAGATAACTATGGCTACACCTTC. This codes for CASSESGDNYGYTF.